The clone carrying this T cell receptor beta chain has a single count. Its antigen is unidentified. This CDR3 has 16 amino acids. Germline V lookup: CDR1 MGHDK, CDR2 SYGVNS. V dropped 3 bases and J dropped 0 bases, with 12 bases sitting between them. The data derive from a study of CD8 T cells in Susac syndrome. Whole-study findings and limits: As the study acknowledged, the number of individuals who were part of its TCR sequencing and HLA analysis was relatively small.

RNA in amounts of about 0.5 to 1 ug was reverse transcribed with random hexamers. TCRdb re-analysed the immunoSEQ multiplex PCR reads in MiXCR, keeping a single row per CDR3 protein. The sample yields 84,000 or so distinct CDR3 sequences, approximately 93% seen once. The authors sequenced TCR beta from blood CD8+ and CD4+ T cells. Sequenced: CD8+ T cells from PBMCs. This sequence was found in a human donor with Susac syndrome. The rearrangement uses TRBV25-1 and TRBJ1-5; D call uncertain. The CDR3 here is CASSDAGSYSNQPQHF. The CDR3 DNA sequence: TGTGCCAGCAGTGATGCTGGAAGCTATAGCAATCAGCCCCAGCATTTT.